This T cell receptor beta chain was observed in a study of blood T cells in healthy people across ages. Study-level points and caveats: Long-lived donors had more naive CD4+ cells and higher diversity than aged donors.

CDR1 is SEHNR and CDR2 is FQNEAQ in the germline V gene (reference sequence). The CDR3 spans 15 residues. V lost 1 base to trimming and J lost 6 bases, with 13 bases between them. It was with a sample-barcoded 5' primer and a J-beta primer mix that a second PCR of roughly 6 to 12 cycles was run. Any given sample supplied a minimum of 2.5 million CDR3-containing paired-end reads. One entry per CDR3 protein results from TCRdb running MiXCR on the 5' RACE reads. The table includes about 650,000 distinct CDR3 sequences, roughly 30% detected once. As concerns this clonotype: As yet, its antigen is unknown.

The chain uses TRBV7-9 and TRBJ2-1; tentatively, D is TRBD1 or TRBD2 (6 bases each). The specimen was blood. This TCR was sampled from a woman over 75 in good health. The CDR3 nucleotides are TGTGCCAGCAGCTTAGAAGGGGGGAGGAGCAATGAGCAGTTCTTC. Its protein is CASSLEGGRSNEQFF.